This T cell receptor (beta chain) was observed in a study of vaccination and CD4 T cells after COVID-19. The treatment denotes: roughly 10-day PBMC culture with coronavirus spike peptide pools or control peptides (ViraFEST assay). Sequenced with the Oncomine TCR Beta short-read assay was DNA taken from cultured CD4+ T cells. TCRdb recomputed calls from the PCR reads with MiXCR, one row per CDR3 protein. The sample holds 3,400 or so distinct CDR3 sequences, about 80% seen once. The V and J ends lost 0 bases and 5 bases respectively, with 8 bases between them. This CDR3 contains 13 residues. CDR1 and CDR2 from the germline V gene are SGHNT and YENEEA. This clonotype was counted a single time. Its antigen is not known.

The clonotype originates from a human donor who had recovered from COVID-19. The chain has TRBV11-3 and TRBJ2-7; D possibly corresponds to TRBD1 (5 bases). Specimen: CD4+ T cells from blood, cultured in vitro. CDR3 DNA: TGTGCCAGCAGCTTAGATGAAGGGGACGAGCAGTACTTC. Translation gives CASSLDEGDEQYF.